This is a list of T cell receptor beta chains from one sample in a study of T-cell memory formation after mild COVID-19. Using its own MiXCR run on the 5' RACE reads, TCRdb lists one record per CDR3 protein. Of under 250,000 distinct CDR3 sequences listed, 9% to 10% are singletons. The sample taken for sequencing was PBMCs or a T cell subset sorted from them (not recorded which). Receptors originate from a man between 18 and 35 years old who had mild COVID-19 (a few samples of this study predate the infection). Cell type and time point are not known. The CDR3 runs from the conserved cysteine through the conserved F or W. The order of the fields is V gene, clone size, J gene, D gene, CDR3 DNA, CDR3 protein. A D gene is named only where the DNA matches it firmly. Only part of the rows carry a size: once, few, many, or a class if the clone is expanded.

V: TRBV11-2
size: few
J: TRBJ1-1
D: .
DNA: TGTGCCAGCAGCTTTGGGGAAGACACTGAAGCTTTCTTT
CDR3: CASSFGEDTEAFF

V: TRBV19
size: .
J: TRBJ2-2
D: .
DNA: TGTGCCAGCCACAGAAACGGGGAGCTGTTTTTT
CDR3: CASHRNGELFF

V: TRBV6-5
size: few
J: TRBJ2-6
D: TRBD1
DNA: TGTGCCAGCAGCCTCTTTGGACAGGGGACTGGGGCCAACGTCCTGACTTTC
CDR3: CASSLFGQGTGANVLTF

V: TRBV7-8
size: many
J: TRBJ2-5
D: .
DNA: TGTGCCAGCAGCTTCCAAAAGACCCGCCAAGAGACCCAGTACTTC
CDR3: CASSFQKTRQETQYF

V: TRBV7-2
size: many
J: TRBJ1-1
D: .
DNA: TGTGCCAGCAGCCCATTCGTAGTGGGCACTGAAGCTTTCTTT
CDR3: CASSPFVVGTEAFF

V: TRBV5-1
size: many
J: TRBJ2-3
D: .
DNA: TGCGCCAGCAGCTTGGAAGGGGCAGGCGATACGCAGTATTTT
CDR3: CASSLEGAGDTQYF

V: TRBV12-3/TRBV12-4
size: many
J: TRBJ1-4
D: .
DNA: TGTGCCAGCAGCCGAACCGGGAGATCACTGTTTTTT
CDR3: CASSRTGRSLFF

V: TRBV5-1
size: .
J: TRBJ1-1
D: TRBD1
DNA: TGCGCCAGCAGCCTACCGACAGGGAGGGGCACTGAAGCTTTCTTT
CDR3: CASSLPTGRGTEAFF

V: TRBV20-1
size: many
J: TRBJ2-5
D: .
DNA: TGCAGTGCCGGACGGGGGGCGCGGGAGACCCAGTACTTC
CDR3: CSAGRGARETQYF

V: TRBV7-9
size: few
J: TRBJ1-4
D: .
DNA: TGTGCCAGCAGCTTTACGCAGAATGAAAAACTGTTTTTT
CDR3: CASSFTQNEKLFF

V: TRBV6-2/TRBV6-3
size: few
J: TRBJ2-5
D: .
DNA: TGTGCCAGCAGTCCCGAGGGAGGACAAGAGACCCAGTACTTC
CDR3: CASSPEGGQETQYF

V: TRBV7-3
size: many
J: TRBJ2-1
D: TRBD2
DNA: TGTGCCAGCAGCTTAATAGGACTAGCGGGGGTCAATGAGCAGTTCTTC
CDR3: CASSLIGLAGVNEQFF

V: TRBV20-1
size: .
J: TRBJ1-3
D: .
DNA: TGCAGTGCTAGTATTTTCGGAAACACCATATATTTT
CDR3: CSASIFGNTIYF

V: TRBV7-2
size: .
J: TRBJ1-1
D: .
DNA: TGTGCCAGCAGCTTAGATGTGGGGAGAACTGAAGCTTTCTTT
CDR3: CASSLDVGRTEAFF

V: TRBV27
size: .
J: TRBJ2-1
D: .
DNA: TGTGCCAGCAGTTTGGAAGGGGGGTTCTCCTACAATGAGCAGTTCTTC
CDR3: CASSLEGGFSYNEQFF

V: TRBV4-1
size: few
J: TRBJ2-5
D: .
DNA: TGCGCCAGCAGCCAAGGCGCCGCGGACAGTTCCGAGACCCAGTACTTC
CDR3: CASSQGAADSSETQYF

V: TRBV5-1
size: .
J: TRBJ1-2
D: TRBD1
DNA: TGCGCCACCGCGGACAGGGACTATCTTGGCTACACCTTC
CDR3: CATADRDYLGYTF